The 28 T cell receptor beta chains given below trace back to one sample, sequenced in a study of CD8+CD57+ T cells in acquired aplastic anemia. Genomic DNA acted as the template from which TCR beta VDJ combination and CDR3 sequence profiling were carried out. TCRdb fed the reads into MiXCR, producing one record per CDR3 protein. This table holds 200,000 to 250,000 distinct CDR3 sequences, 34% found once. Input material: sorted CD4+, CD8+, or CD8+CD57+ T cells (not recorded which) from PBMCs. All receptors come from a human donor in good health, serving as a control.

The table lists this clonotype with many counts. This chain connects TRBV9 to TRBJ1-5; no firm D call. CDR3 length: 13 amino acids. Germline V gene lookup returns CDR1 SGDLS and CDR2 YYNGEE. Trimming took off 0 bases at V and 7 bases at J, with 8 bases between the two ends. CDR3 in amino acids: CASSVDEVQPQHF. The CDR3, as DNA: TGTGCCAGCAGCGTAGATGAAGTCCAGCCCCAGCATTTT.

The chain has TRBV11-1 and TRBJ1-1, with no clear D. V was trimmed by 2 bases and J by 1 base, leaving 11 bases between them. The germline V gene encodes CDR1 SGHAT and CDR2 FQDESV (reference sequence). The CDR3 runs to 15 residues. CDR3 protein: CASSLIWGANTEAFF. The CDR3, as DNA: TGTGCCAGCAGCTTAATTTGGGGAGCGAACACTGAAGCTTTCTTT.

This clonotype was picked up many times. The CDR3 is CASSLYGEYNEQFF. The CDR3 nucleotides are TGTGCCAGCAGCTTATACGGGGAATACAATGAGCAGTTCTTC. The chain is built from TRBV7-3 and TRBJ2-1; D possibly corresponds to TRBD2 (5 bases). The CDR3 loop spans 14 amino acids. With 2 bases removed from V and 4 bases from J, the gap between germline ends came to 9 bases. CDR1 is SGHTA, CDR2 FQGTGA, per germline.

The rearrangement joins TRBV15 to TRBJ2-7; D not certain. The CDR3 contains 13 residues. The V end was cut by 0 bases, the J end by 8 bases, with 11 bases between. Germline V CDR1 and CDR2: LNHNV, YYDKDF (reference sequence). CDR3 DNA sequence: TGTGCCACCAGCAGAGATTCCGACGTAAAGCAGTACTTC. The encoded protein is CATSRDSDVKQYF.

In its sample, this clonotype was seen many times. The chain is built from TRBV12-3 or TRBV12-4 and TRBJ2-5; 7 bases fit TRBD1. CDR3 length: 15 amino acids. With V trimmed by 4 bases and J by 4 bases, 9 bases remained unmatched. CDR3: CASSSTTGLVETQYF. The CDR3 DNA reads TGTGCCAGCAGTTCGACGACAGGGCTGGTAGAGACCCAGTACTTC.

V gene TRBV11-2 combines with J gene TRBJ2-5, with TRBD2 matching 12 bases. The CDR3 sequence is 19 residues long. CDR1 is SGHAT, CDR2 FQNNGV, per germline. With V trimmed by 0 bases and J by 3 bases, 11 bases remained unmatched. CDR3 amino acids: CASSLDMLRLAGGKETQYF. In DNA, the CDR3 is TGTGCCAGCAGCTTAGATATGTTGCGGCTAGCGGGGGGGAAAGAGACCCAGTACTTC.

The rearrangement links TRBV2 to TRBJ2-2, with D possibly TRBD2 on 5 matching bases. The V end was cut by 6 bases, the J end by 6 bases, with 11 bases between. The CDR3 runs to 13 residues. CDR1 and CDR2 (germline): SNHLY, FYNNEI. The CDR3 sequence is CASSQAGAGELFF. CDR3 bases: TGTGCCAGCAGCCAAGCCGGGGCCGGGGAGCTGTTTTTT.

This clonotype has a handful of counts. The CDR3 sequence: CASSFWDTPVTDTQYF. CDR3 DNA sequence: TGTGCCAGCAGCTTCTGGGACACCCCCGTCACAGATACGCAGTATTTT. V usage is TRBV11-1 and J usage is TRBJ2-3; D may be TRBD1 (6 bases). The CDR3 is made up of 16 amino acids. The V end was cut by 3 bases, the J end by 2 bases, with 15 bases between. Germline V gene sequence: CDR1 SGHAT, CDR2 FQDESV (reference sequence).

V usage is TRBV27 and J usage is TRBJ1-6; maybe TRBD1 (5 bases). Trimming stripped 2 bases from V and 13 bases from J, with 21 bases between. Per germline, CDR1 MNHEY and CDR2 SMNVEV (reference sequence). The CDR3 spans 16 residues. The chain's CDR3 is CASSLRERGHVIPLHF. The CDR3 bases are TGTGCCAGCAGTTTAAGGGAGAGAGGACACGTGATTCCCCTCCACTTT.

The sample holds a few counts of this clonotype. The J gene is TRBJ2-2, the V gene TRBV5-1, with D perhaps TRBD2 (6 bases). Germline CDR1 reads SGHRS; CDR2 reads YFSETQ. This CDR3 has 14 amino acids. V was cut by 5 bases and J by 6 bases, with 14 bases left in between. The CDR3 sequence: CASRSGDRAGELFF. The DNA of the CDR3 is TGCGCCAGCAGGTCGGGGGATCGGGCCGGGGAGCTGTTTTTT.

The chain combines TRBV6-2 or TRBV6-3 with TRBJ1-6; 7 bases fit TRBD1. Germline-derived CDR1 and CDR2 are MNHEY and SVGEGT. Trimming took 2 bases from V and 9 from J; bases not matched to a gene: 10. The CDR3 loop spans 16 amino acids. CDR3 region: CASSYTTGASSSPLHF. The CDR3 DNA is TGTGCCAGCAGTTACACCACAGGGGCAAGTAGTTCACCCCTCCACTTT.

The chain has TRBV5-1 and TRBJ1-1, with 10 bases lining up with TRBD1. This CDR3 spans 14 amino acids. Trimming took 5 bases from V and 3 from J; bases not matched to a gene: 4. Germline lookup yields CDR1 SGHRS and CDR2 YFSETQ. This chain's CDR3 is CASRRQGADTEAFF. The CDR3 DNA sequence: TGCGCCAGCAGAAGACAGGGGGCGGACACTGAAGCTTTCTTT.

V is TRBV11-2 and J is TRBJ1-4, with D hard to call. Per the germline V gene, CDR1 is SGHAT and CDR2 is FQNNGV. The V and J ends lost 1 base and 4 bases respectively, with 16 bases between them. CDR3 length equals 17 residues. In nucleotides, the CDR3 is TGTGCCAGCAGCTTAGTTAGTCGGGTTCCACTTAATGAAAAACTGTTTTTT. Protein: CASSLVSRVPLNEKLFF.

The gene calls are TRBV5-4 and TRBJ1-1; 9 bases are shared with TRBD1. The junction had 3 bases not matched to a gene; V was cut back by 5 bases and J by 7 bases. Germline V gene lookup returns CDR1 SGHNT and CDR2 YYREEE (reference sequence). The CDR3 covers 12 residues. This chain's CDR3 is CASSPGQGEAFF. The CDR3 region has the DNA TGTGCCAGCAGTCCGGGACAGGGTGAAGCTTTCTTT.

In its sample, this clonotype was seen a few times. V and J are TRBV6-2 or TRBV6-3 and TRBJ2-7; 8 nucleotides match TRBD1. The ends lost 2 bases at V and 4 bases at J; junction bases unmatched: 16. The CDR3 extends over 18 amino acids. Per the germline V gene, CDR1 is MNHEY and CDR2 is SVGEGT. The CDR3 region is CASSYLPPHTGGNYEQYF. The CDR3, as DNA: TGTGCCAGCAGTTACCTGCCGCCACACACAGGGGGAAATTACGAGCAGTACTTC.

This clonotype occurred a few times. V gene TRBV4-1 combines with J gene TRBJ1-1, with D perhaps matching TRBD1 (6 bases). The CDR3 totals 14 residues. The V end lost 2 bases, the J end lost 7 bases, and 14 bases lay between the germline ends. Germline-derived CDR1 and CDR2 are MGHRA and YSYEKL. Here the CDR3 reads CASSQPDSGLEAFF. The CDR3 nucleotides read TGCGCCAGCAGCCAACCGGACAGCGGGCTTGAAGCTTTCTTT.

This clonotype has only a few counts. The rearrangement uses TRBV7-8 and TRBJ2-1; 14 bases match TRBD2. The length of the CDR3 is 15 residues. V lost 5 bases and J lost 7; bases outside the gene matches: 4. Germline V gives CDR1 SGHVS, CDR2 FQNEAQ. In DNA form, the CDR3 reads TGTGCCAGCAGCCCGACTAGCGGGAGGGCGAATGAGCAGTTCTTC. It translates to CASSPTSGRANEQFF.

This chain joins TRBV7-9 and TRBJ1-1; D not certain. The CDR3 spans 12 residues. The V gene lost 4 bases and the J gene lost 6 bases, with 9 bases spanning the gap. Germline assignment: CDR1 SEHNR and CDR2 FQNEAQ (reference sequence). This CDR3 is CASSSQAAEAFF. The DNA for the CDR3 is TGTGCCAGCAGCTCGCAGGCGGCTGAAGCTTTCTTT.

This clonotype has just a few counts. Its ends do not fully match the called genes, so a read error is possible. V usage is TRBV12-5 and J usage is TRBJ1-6; TRBD1 might be the D (5 bases). This CDR3 is built from 18 residues. From germline, CDR1 is LGHNT and CDR2 FRNRAP. In nucleotides, the CDR3 is TGTGCTAGTGGTTTGGTTAATAATCGGACACCAGGCATCTCACCCCTCCGCTTT. Translation gives CASGLVNNRTPGISPLRF. Complete variable domain (other parts from reference TRBV12-5 and TRBJ1-6): DARVTQTPRHKVTEMGQEVTMRCQPILGHNTVFWYRQTMMQGLELLAYFRNRAPLDDSGMPKDRFSAEMPDATLATLKIQPSEPRDSAVYFCASGLVNNRTPGISPLRFGNGTRLTVT.

In this sample, this clonotype turned up many times. The chain has TRBV12-5 and TRBJ1-2; no clear D. The V gene's germline CDR1 is LGHNT and CDR2 FRNRAP. There are 13 residues in the CDR3. The V gene lost 5 bases and the J gene lost 8 bases, with 15 bases spanning the gap. The CDR3 spells CASGTSEAEGYTF. The CDR3, as DNA: TGTGCTAGTGGTACCTCCGAGGCCGAGGGCTACACCTTC.

The rearrangement joins TRBV20-1 to TRBJ2-7; no clear D gene. The CDR3 sequence is 15 residues long. Germline V gives CDR1 DFQATT, CDR2 SNEGSKA (reference sequence). The V and J ends lost 5 bases and 2 bases respectively, with 19 bases between them. DNA for the CDR3: TGCAGTGCTCATCCGGCGAACCCCACTACCTACGAGCAGTACTTC. It yields the protein CSAHPANPTTYEQYF.

The sample holds a few counts of this clonotype. The V gene is TRBV5-4, the J gene TRBJ1-1, with D maybe TRBD1 (5 bases). From germline, CDR1 is SGHNT and CDR2 YYREEE (reference sequence). The CDR3 length is 15 residues. Deletions cut 2 bases from V and 1 base from J, with 12 bases between. The CDR3 DNA reads as TGTGCCAGCAGCTTAGCGGGACTCAGGAACACTGAAGCTTTCTTT. Its protein product is CASSLAGLRNTEAFF.

V usage is TRBV19 and J usage is TRBJ1-5; D is possibly TRBD1 (6 bases). CDR1 and CDR2 (germline): LNHDA, SQIVND (reference sequence). This CDR3 spans 15 amino acids. Trimming stripped 1 base from V and 3 bases from J, with 10 bases between. In DNA, the CDR3 is TGTGCCAGTAGTATAGCGGACAGAGACAATCAGCCCCAGCATTTT. Amino acids: CASSIADRDNQPQHF.

In its sample, this clonotype was seen many times. CDR3 sequence (DNA): TGTGCCAGCAGCTTTGGGTTTACCAATCAGCCCCAGCATTTT. Residues: CASSFGFTNQPQHF. The chain joins TRBV7-6 to TRBJ1-5; no definite D call. Germline values: CDR1 SGHVS, CDR2 FNYEAQ. The CDR3 runs to 14 residues. Trimming shortened V by 3 bases and J by 3 bases, and 9 bases separated the two germline ends.

Of note for this clonotype: Being one base from a much bigger clone, this may be a read error. V is TRBV24-1 and J is TRBJ2-3; unclear D gene. V lost 12 bases and J lost 2, with 17 bases in between. This CDR3 region has 14 residues. The V gene's germline CDR1 is KGHDR and CDR2 SFDVKD. The CDR3 protein is CAPCHRVATDTQYF. CDR3 nucleotides: TGTGCCCCCTGCCATAGGGTCGCCACAGATACGCAGTATTTT.

This clonotype was detected a few times. This chain joins TRBV18 and TRBJ1-5, with D unresolved. The CDR3 totals 13 residues. V lost 6 bases and J lost 5, with 11 bases in between. The germline gives CDR1 KGHSH, CDR2 LQKENI. The CDR3 nucleotides are TGTGCCAGCTCGCTCTCGACTGATCAGCCCCAGCATTTT. This gives the protein CASSLSTDQPQHF.

The chain combines TRBV5-1 with TRBJ2-1; 9 bases align to TRBD1. CDR3 length: 17 amino acids. Trimming at V came to 1 base and at J to 4 bases, leaving 9 bases not matched to a gene. Germline CDR1 SGHRS, CDR2 YFSETQ. CDR3 in DNA: TGCGCCAGCAGCTTGATCCCTCCGGGACAGGGTTACAATGAGCAGTTCTTC. Encoded protein: CASSLIPPGQGYNEQFF. Filled out from reference TRBV5-1 and TRBJ2-1, the complete variable domain reads KAGVTQTPRYLIKTRGQQVTLSCSPISGHRSVSWYQQTPGQGLQFLFEYFSETQRNKGNFPGRFSGRQFSNSRSEMNVSTLELGDSALYLCASSLIPPGQGYNEQFFGPGTRLTVL.

The V gene is TRBV15, the J gene TRBJ1-1; D might be TRBD1 (5 bases). The CDR3 totals 14 residues. The germline V and J ends were trimmed by 0 bases and 1 base, with 6 bases remaining between them. Germline CDR1 and CDR2: LNHNV and YYDKDF (reference sequence). The CDR3 DNA reads TGTGCCACCAGCAGAGATGACAGGAACACTGAAGCTTTCTTT. Translated, it gives CATSRDDRNTEAFF.